A selection of T cell receptor beta chains follows, all from one sample in a study. Using its own MiXCR run on the 5' RACE reads, TCRdb lists one record per CDR3 protein. The table lists fewer than 12,000 distinct CDR3 sequences, roughly 17% of them singletons. The material sequenced was Tregs sorted from a lymph node. These receptors all come from a female donor with breast cancer. Both conserved end residues are part of each CDR3. A D gene is named only where the DNA matches it firmly. Only some rows state a clone size, as once, few, many or a class for expanded clones.

j_gene: TRBJ2-1; d_gene: TRBD2; len: 18; abundance: few; v_gene: TRBV5-1; CDR3aa: CASSLGLSRENLYNEQFF; CDR3nt: TGCGCCAGCAGCTTGGGACTCTCGCGGGAGAATCTCTACAATGAGCAGTTCTTC
j_gene: TRBJ1-3; d_gene: NA; len: 16; abundance: few; v_gene: TRBV5-1; CDR3aa: CASSLQPGYSGNTIYF; CDR3nt: TGCGCCAGCAGCTTGCAACCCGGCTACTCTGGAAACACCATATATTTT
j_gene: TRBJ2-7; d_gene: NA; len: 12; abundance: medium-sized; v_gene: TRBV5-1; CDR3aa: CASSLERGEQYF; CDR3nt: TGCGCCAGCAGCTTGGAACGGGGCGAGCAGTACTTC
j_gene: TRBJ2-3; d_gene: TRBD2; len: 16; abundance: many; v_gene: TRBV7-3; CDR3aa: CASSLRRGGSTDTQYF; CDR3nt: TGTGCCAGCAGCTTAAGGCGGGGGGGAAGCACAGATACGCAGTATTTT
j_gene: TRBJ2-2; d_gene: TRBD2; len: 15; abundance: medium-sized; v_gene: TRBV7-9; CDR3aa: CASSPSAGVTGELFF; CDR3nt: TGTGCCAGCAGCCCTTCGGCGGGAGTTACCGGGGAGCTGTTTTTT
j_gene: TRBJ1-2; d_gene: NA; len: 14; abundance: medium-sized; v_gene: TRBV5-5; CDR3aa: CASSLGPATYGYTF; CDR3nt: TGTGCCAGCAGCTTGGGCCCCGCGACTTATGGCTACACCTTC
j_gene: TRBJ1-1; d_gene: NA; len: 13; abundance: medium-sized; v_gene: TRBV20-1; CDR3aa: CSAPDYRSPEAFF; CDR3nt: TGCAGTGCCCCAGATTATCGGAGTCCTGAAGCTTTCTTT
j_gene: TRBJ1-1; d_gene: NA; len: 13; abundance: many; v_gene: TRBV7-2; CDR3aa: CASTNPGSTEAFF; CDR3nt: TGTGCCAGCACAAACCCTGGGAGCACTGAAGCTTTCTTT
j_gene: TRBJ2-7; d_gene: NA; len: 11; abundance: few; v_gene: TRBV11-2; CDR3aa: CASSFRDEQYF; CDR3nt: TGTGCCAGCAGCTTCAGGGACGAGCAGTACTTC
j_gene: TRBJ1-1; d_gene: NA; len: 14; abundance: NA; v_gene: TRBV6-1; CDR3aa: CASSESGGPGGAFF; CDR3nt: TGTGCCAGCAGTGAATCGGGGGGCCCCGGGGGAGCTTTCTTT
j_gene: TRBJ1-5; d_gene: NA; len: 14; abundance: medium-sized; v_gene: TRBV4-3; CDR3aa: CASSHGRINQPQHF; CDR3nt: TGCGCCAGCAGCCATGGACGGATCAATCAGCCCCAGCATTTT
j_gene: TRBJ2-7; d_gene: NA; len: 14; abundance: NA; v_gene: TRBV5-1; CDR3aa: CASSLTVTSYEQYF; CDR3nt: TGCGCCAGCAGCTTGACAGTTACTTCCTACGAGCAGTACTTC
j_gene: TRBJ1-2; d_gene: NA; len: 14; abundance: medium-sized; v_gene: TRBV28; CDR3aa: CASRPGGPPTGYTF; CDR3nt: TGTGCCAGCAGACCAGGAGGCCCCCCGACAGGCTACACCTTC
j_gene: TRBJ2-6; d_gene: NA; len: 16; abundance: few; v_gene: TRBV4-2; CDR3aa: CASSQDGHSGANVLTF; CDR3nt: TGTGCCAGCAGCCAAGATGGACACTCTGGGGCCAACGTCCTGACTTTC
j_gene: TRBJ1-1; d_gene: TRBD1; len: 13; abundance: NA; v_gene: TRBV30; CDR3aa: CAWNRGRNTEAFF; CDR3nt: TGTGCCTGGAACAGGGGGCGGAATACTGAAGCTTTCTTT
j_gene: TRBJ2-7; d_gene: NA; len: 15; abundance: NA; v_gene: TRBV23-1; CDR3aa: CASSQYTAGSYEQYF; CDR3nt: TGCGCCAGCAGTCAATATACAGCGGGTTCCTACGAGCAGTACTTC
j_gene: TRBJ2-7; d_gene: TRBD2; len: 16; abundance: NA; v_gene: TRBV24-1; CDR3aa: CATSAWGDPGTSEQYF; CDR3nt: TGTGCCACCAGTGCCTGGGGGGACCCAGGGACTAGCGAGCAGTACTTC
j_gene: TRBJ1-2; d_gene: TRBD1; len: 17; abundance: medium-sized; v_gene: TRBV6-5; CDR3aa: CASSYSMWDRGNYGYTF; CDR3nt: TGTGCCAGCAGTTACTCGATGTGGGACAGGGGGAACTATGGCTACACCTTC
j_gene: TRBJ2-5; d_gene: NA; len: 11; abundance: many; v_gene: TRBV12-3/TRBV12-4; CDR3aa: CASSLGGTQYF; CDR3nt: TGTGCCAGCAGTTTGGGGGGGACCCAGTACTTC
j_gene: TRBJ1-6; d_gene: TRBD1; len: 14; abundance: medium-sized; v_gene: TRBV27; CDR3aa: CASSIGGQGAPLHF; CDR3nt: TGTGCCAGCAGCATCGGGGGGCAGGGGGCACCCCTCCACTTT
j_gene: TRBJ2-1; d_gene: NA; len: 21; abundance: medium-sized; v_gene: TRBV6-5; CDR3aa: CASSYFSWDRGSGRSGNEQFF; CDR3nt: TGTGCCAGCAGTTACTTCTCATGGGACAGGGGTAGCGGGAGATCGGGGAATGAGCAGTTCTTC
j_gene: TRBJ2-2; d_gene: NA; len: 14; abundance: NA; v_gene: TRBV11-2; CDR3aa: CASSLVRGGGELFF; CDR3nt: TGTGCCAGCAGCTTAGTTCGGGGAGGCGGGGAGCTGTTTTTT
j_gene: TRBJ1-4; d_gene: NA; len: 14; abundance: medium-sized; v_gene: TRBV7-9; CDR3aa: CASSLRAGLEKLFF; CDR3nt: TGTGCCAGCAGCCTTCGGGCAGGGTTGGAAAAACTGTTTTTT
j_gene: TRBJ1-5; d_gene: NA; len: 14; abundance: medium-sized; v_gene: TRBV7-8; CDR3aa: CASSLAETFRPQHF; CDR3nt: TGTGCCAGCAGCTTAGCGGAAACTTTTCGGCCCCAGCATTTT
j_gene: TRBJ2-1; d_gene: TRBD2; len: 14; abundance: many; v_gene: TRBV5-1; CDR3aa: CASAESSGRDEQFF; CDR3nt: TGCGCCAGCGCGGAGTCTAGCGGGAGGGATGAGCAGTTCTTC
j_gene: TRBJ1-4; d_gene: NA; len: 16; abundance: medium-sized; v_gene: TRBV6-6; CDR3aa: CASNPRRDRWSEKLFF; CDR3nt: TGTGCCAGCAATCCCCGCCGGGATCGTTGGTCTGAAAAACTGTTTTTT
j_gene: TRBJ1-1; d_gene: TRBD1; len: 15; abundance: NA; v_gene: TRBV27; CDR3aa: CASRMFGTGRDEACF; CDR3nt: TGTGCCAGCCGAATGTTCGGGACAGGCAGAGATGAAGCTTGCTTT
j_gene: TRBJ2-4; d_gene: NA; len: 15; abundance: NA; v_gene: TRBV10-3; CDR3aa: CTISETSLGGDIQYF; CDR3nt: TGTACCATCAGTGAGACCTCGTTGGGGGGAGACATTCAGTACTTC
j_gene: TRBJ1-4; d_gene: NA; len: 15; abundance: medium-sized; v_gene: TRBV5-1; CDR3aa: CASSSGPSSDEKLFF; CDR3nt: TGCGCCAGCAGCTCGGGACCGTCTAGTGATGAAAAACTGTTTTTT
j_gene: TRBJ1-1; d_gene: NA; len: 17; abundance: many; v_gene: TRBV7-6; CDR3aa: CASSLFNPGWGNTEAFF; CDR3nt: TGTGCCAGCAGCTTATTCAACCCAGGCTGGGGGAACACTGAAGCTTTCTTT
j_gene: TRBJ2-5; d_gene: NA; len: 16; abundance: few; v_gene: TRBV12-3/TRBV12-4; CDR3aa: CASSSLGRTWAETRYF; CDR3nt: TGTGCCAGCAGTTCCCTCGGACGGACCTGGGCGGAGACCCGGTACTTC
j_gene: TRBJ1-2; d_gene: TRBD1; len: 13; abundance: medium-sized; v_gene: TRBV28; CDR3aa: CASRDRGRDGYTF; CDR3nt: TGTGCCAGCAGGGACAGGGGGAGGGATGGCTACACCTTC
j_gene: TRBJ1-6; d_gene: TRBD1; len: 15; abundance: medium-sized; v_gene: TRBV9; CDR3aa: CASSSREGRGGQGSF; CDR3nt: TGTGCCAGCAGTAGTAGAGAGGGGAGAGGGGGACAGGGATCATTT
j_gene: TRBJ2-1; d_gene: TRBD2; len: 15; abundance: medium-sized; v_gene: TRBV29-1; CDR3aa: CSVDPREGAYNEQFF; CDR3nt: TGCAGCGTTGACCCCCGGGAGGGGGCCTACAATGAGCAGTTCTTC
j_gene: TRBJ2-6; d_gene: NA; len: 14; abundance: medium-sized; v_gene: TRBV5-1; CDR3aa: CASSLEPGANVLTF; CDR3nt: TGCGCCAGCAGCTTGGAACCAGGGGCCAACGTCCTGACTTTC